These 32 T cell receptor beta chains were all obtained from the same sample, sequenced in a study of CD8+ T cells in alopecia areata. Following extraction, RNA underwent reverse transcription to cDNA, which served as the sequencing template. Profiling relied on immunoSEQ multiplex PCR, and the TCRdb table lists in-frame clones only, not all of them. The sample has around 290,000 clones, none seen only once. On the basis of CD4, CD8alpha, NKG2D, NKG2ACE and other markers, pooled cutaneous lymph node cells were sorted. Sequencing was performed on CD4+ T cells sorted from a lymph node. These receptors all stem from a C3H/HeJ mouse with alopecia areata. Mouse MHC haplotype: H2-k.

As to this clone: Genes here carry mouse names. The read comes to an end 4 residues before the CDR3 does, leaving the germline J gene to fill in the end. The V call is TRBV13-1, the J call TRBJ2-1, with TRBD1 as a possible D gene (6 bases). Germline V gene sequence: CDR1 NSHNY, CDR2 SYGAGN. V was shortened by 1 base and J by 6 bases, with 11 bases between the two germline ends. The CDR3 runs to 14 residues. The CDR3 here is CASSDPGAFAEQFF. The CDR3 DNA, read in part, is TGTGCCAGCAGTGATCCAGGGGCTTTTGCT.

This clone was counted only a few times. Gene names are mouse gene names. This specimen includes other DNA sequences encoding the same CDR3. This CDR3 reads CASSDLGYAEQFF. The covered CDR3 bases are TGTGCCAGCAGTGATCTGGGCTATGCT. The chain links TRBV13-3 to TRBJ2-1; D might be TRBD2 (5 bases). The read finishes 4 residues shy of the CDR3 end, and the germline J gene is used to complete it. V shed 1 base and J shed 3 bases, with 5 bases lying between them. Per germline, CDR1 NNHDY and CDR2 SYVADS. This CDR3 is 13 amino acids long.

Concerning this clone: Gene names are mouse gene names. The read terminates 4 residues before the CDR3 end, so the remaining end is supplied by the germline J gene. The gene calls are TRBV5 and TRBJ1-1; D is unclear. Trimming shortened V by 0 bases and J by 3 bases, and 8 bases separated the two germline ends. The CDR3 runs to 14 residues. Germline V gene lookup returns CDR1 LGHNA and CDR2 YNLKQL (reference sequence). The chain's CDR3 is CASSQEISDTEVFF. The DNA read from the CDR3 is TGTGCCAGCAGCCAAGAAATATCAGACACA.

A remark on this clone: The germline and genes are mouse ones. The CDR3: CAWSLAGGSNTGQLYF. The part of the CDR3 DNA that was read is TGTGCCTGGAGTCTAGCTGGGGGGTCAAACACCGGG. The genes are TRBV31 and TRBJ2-2; the match to TRBD2 covers 8 bases. The CDR3 is cut off 4 residues early in the read; its end comes from the germline J gene. The V and J ends lost 0 bases and 0 bases, in that order; junction bases with no gene match: 3. Germline V gives CDR1 GKSSPN, CDR2 SITVG. This CDR3 is built from 16 residues.

This clone was recorded at least ten times. Mouse gene names apply. The DNA ends 4 residues before the CDR3 does, and the rest of the CDR3 is filled in from the germline J gene. The same CDR3 also results from other DNA sequences found in this sample. The V call is TRBV13-3, the J call TRBJ2-3; D not resolved. The V gene lost 1 base and the J gene lost 1 base, with 4 bases spanning the gap. CDR3 length: 13 amino acids. Germline CDR1 is NNHDY and CDR2 is SYVADS. The CDR3 here is CASSDQGAETLYF. CDR3 DNA, as far as it was read: TGTGCCAGCAGTGATCAGGGTGCAGAA.

The sample holds a few counts of this clone. The gene symbols are mouse symbols. The DNA ends 4 residues before the CDR3 does, and the rest of the CDR3 is filled in from the germline J gene. Within the sample, other DNA sequences also encode this same CDR3. The V and J genes are TRBV13-1 and TRBJ2-3; 7 positions agree with TRBD1. CDR3 length: 15 amino acids. V shed 5 bases and J 0 bases; nucleotides not matched to a gene: 6. Per the germline V gene, CDR1 is NSHNY and CDR2 is SYGAGN. The DNA read from the CDR3 is TGTGCCAGCAGACGGGACAGAACTAGTGCAGAA. Amino acids: CASRRDRTSAE. The complete CDR3 sequence is CASRRDRTSAETLYF.

Notes on this clone: Gene names refer to mouse genes. The read finishes 4 residues shy of the CDR3 end, and the germline J gene is used to complete it. The chain has TRBV5 and TRBJ2-1; maybe TRBD1 (6 bases). The CDR3 runs 14 residues. Trimming removed 4 bases at V and 4 bases at J, with 11 bases between. Germline CDR1 is LGHNA and CDR2 is YNLKQL (reference sequence). The sequenced CDR3 bases are TGTGCCAGCAGCCCAGAGGGACAATATGCT. It translates to CASSPEGQYA. The whole CDR3 region reads CASSPEGQYAEQFF.

This clone was seen a handful of times. Germline and genes: mouse. CDR3 protein: CASSRLGGGEVFF. The part of the CDR3 DNA that was read is TGTGCCAGCAGTCGACTGGGGGGGGGA. This sequence joins TRBV13-1 and TRBJ1-1, with D tentatively TRBD1 (5 bases). The CDR3 end falls 4 residues outside the read, so it is completed with the germline J gene. The CDR3 has 13 amino acids. Per the germline V gene, CDR1 is NSHNY and CDR2 is SYGAGN.

Concerning this clone: Genes here carry mouse names. The read halts 4 residues ahead of the CDR3 end, with the missing end drawn from the germline J gene. The same CDR3 can be traced to other DNA sequences in this sample. The genes are TRBV13-2 and TRBJ2-4, with 10 bases aligning to TRBD2. V was clipped by 1 base and J by 3 bases; unmatched bases: 5. This CDR3 is 16 amino acids long. Germline V gene data show CDR1 as NNHNN and CDR2 as SYGAGS (reference sequence). This CDR3 is CASGDRTGGSQNTLYF. CDR3 bases read: TGTGCCAGCGGTGATAGGACTGGGGGCAGCCAAAAC.

With respect to this clone: Gene and germline names: mouse. The read ends 4 residues before the CDR3 terminus; that terminus is restored from the germline J gene. This sample also contains other DNA sequences that code for the same CDR3. J is TRBJ2-1 and V is TRBV19, with a weak D call TRBD2 (6 bases). The ends were cut back, 3 bases at V and 1 base at J, with 8 bases in the middle. This CDR3 comprises 14 residues. Germline CDR1 reads FNHDT; CDR2 reads SITEND (reference sequence). The sequenced CDR3 bases are TGTGCCAGCAGTAGCTGGGGAAACTATGCT. Residues: CASSSWGNYA. The complete CDR3 reads CASSSWGNYAEQFF.

Regarding this clone: Gene names and germline match the mouse. CDR3 region: CASSPLNSPLYF. The part of the CDR3 DNA that was read is TGTGCCAGCAGCCCCCTTAATTCGCCC. The chain is built from TRBV5 and TRBJ1-6; D unresolved. The read ends 3 residues shy of where the CDR3 ends; the end is completed using the germline J gene. TRBJ1-6 is placed among ORFs of uncertain function. V dropped 4 bases and J dropped 6 bases, with 4 bases sitting between them. Germline V lookup: CDR1 LGHNA, CDR2 YNLKQL (reference sequence). CDR3 length: 12 amino acids.

This clone was recorded a few times. Genes here carry mouse names. The read ends 4 residues shy of where the CDR3 ends; the end is completed using the germline J gene. The gene calls are TRBV31 and TRBJ2-2; no clear D gene. CDR3 length: 12 amino acids. Trimming took off 0 bases at V and 6 bases at J, with 5 bases between the two ends. CDR1 is GKSSPN, CDR2 SITVG, per germline. The CDR3 reads CAWSLGSGQLYF. The DNA read from the CDR3 is TGTGCCTGGAGTCTAGGTTCCGGG.

This clone was found a few times. Mouse germline and gene names are used. The observed sequence ends 4 residues before the CDR3 terminus, with the missing tail filled in from the germline J gene. Other DNA sequences in the sample encode the same CDR3. The chain employs TRBV5 and TRBJ2-5, with D maybe TRBD1 (6 bases). The CDR3 runs 15 residues. V lost 0 bases to trimming and J lost 2 bases, with 9 bases between them. Germline V gives CDR1 LGHNA, CDR2 YNLKQL (reference sequence). The CDR3: CASSQEGTTQDTQYF. CDR3 bases read: TGTGCCAGCAGCCAAGAAGGGACAACCCAAGAC.

For this clone: Gene names are mouse gene names. The sequenced fragment ends 4 residues before the CDR3 boundary, so the rest is inferred from the germline J gene. Other DNA sequences in the same sample also yield this CDR3. This chain uses TRBV5 with TRBJ2-2, with D possibly matching TRBD2 (6 bases). Trimming shortened V by 2 bases and J by 0 bases, and 7 bases separated the two germline ends. This CDR3 has 15 residues. CDR1 and CDR2 (germline): LGHNA, YNLKQL (reference sequence). The CDR3 DNA, read in part, is TGTGCCAGCAGCCAATTGGGGGCAAACACCGGG. Amino acid sequence: CASSQLGANTG. The whole CDR3 protein is CASSQLGANTGQLYF.

This clone was detected only a few times. Mouse germline and gene names are used. CDR3 sequence reads: CASIRQGGDTQYF. Incomplete CDR3 DNA: TGTGCTAGCATCAGACAGGGAGGGGAC. This sequence joins TRBV29 and TRBJ2-5, with 7 bases matching TRBD1. With the read ending 4 residues before the CDR3 end, the germline J gene is used to fill in that end. CDR1 and CDR2 from the germline V gene are MSHET and SYDVDS. This CDR3 has 13 residues.

As regards this clone: This clone may be a read error of a much larger clone one base away. Gene names follow the mouse nomenclature. Different DNA sequences within this sample yield the same CDR3. This CDR3 is CASRRQSQNTLYF. CDR3 DNA (partial): TGTGCCAGCAGACGACAGAGTCAAAAC. This chain uses TRBV19 with TRBJ2-4; a possible D gene is TRBD1 (5 bases). The CDR3 end falls 4 residues outside the read, so it is completed with the germline J gene. Trimming left V 5 bases short and J 0 bases short, with 7 bases between. The CDR3 has 13 residues. Germline V gene sequence: CDR1 FNHDT, CDR2 SITEND (reference sequence).

This clone was observed a handful of times. Gene names are the mouse ones. The CDR3 end falls 4 residues outside the read, so it is completed with the germline J gene. The genes are TRBV1 and TRBJ2-4, with D perhaps matching TRBD2 (7 bases). Germline CDR1 NSQYPW, CDR2 LRSPGD (reference sequence). V shed 3 bases and J shed 2 bases, with 12 bases lying between them. The CDR3 is made up of 15 amino acids. The DNA read from the CDR3 is TGCACCTGCAGTGCCGATCTGGGGGCTCAAAAC. Translating it yields CTCSADLGAQN. The CDR3, in full, reads CTCSADLGAQNTLYF.

This clone came up a few times. This could be a read error, since a much larger clone is one nucleotide away. Gene names refer to mouse genes. The read comes to an end 4 residues before the CDR3 does, leaving the germline J gene to fill in the end. Other DNA sequences in the same sample also yield this CDR3. The V call is TRBV4, the J call TRBJ1-2; TRBD1 aligns across 8 bases. CDR1 is LGHDT, CDR2 YNNKQL, per germline (reference sequence). This CDR3 contains 13 residues. V gave up 6 bases and J gave up 0 bases; unmatched junction bases: 0. The CDR3 reads CASRQGANSDYTF. The covered CDR3 bases are TGTGCCAGCAGACAGGGGGCAAACTCC.

As concerns this clone: Any gene name here is a mouse gene name. Coverage ceases 4 residues before the CDR3 finishes, and the germline J gene fills in the end. This chain joins TRBV19 and TRBJ2-2; 8 bases are shared with TRBD1. CDR3 length: 15 residues. Germline loops: CDR1 FNHDT, CDR2 SITEND (reference sequence). V dropped 4 bases and J dropped 2; count of bases not matched to a gene: 4. This chain's CDR3 is CASSFRQGNTGQLYF. Partial CDR3 DNA: TGTGCCAGCAGTTTCCGACAGGGGAACACCGGG.

On this clone itself: Here the gene names and germline are mouse. The sequence runs out 4 residues before the end of the CDR3; the remainder is reconstructed from the germline J gene. The chain carries TRBV13-3 and TRBJ2-3, with TRBD2 matching over 11 bases. The CDR3 runs 15 residues. V lost 5 bases and J lost 2; bases outside the gene matches: 4. Germline lookup yields CDR1 NNHDY and CDR2 SYVADS. The DNA read from the CDR3 is TGTGCCAGCAGACTGGGGGGGCTTGATGCAGAA. This gives the protein CASRLGGLDAE. The CDR3 reads in full as CASRLGGLDAETLYF.

Notes on this clone: Mouse gene names and germline throughout. The sequenced part of the CDR3 DNA is TGTGCCAGCAGTCCCCGGGGGGGTCTAAACTATGCT. Its protein product is CASSPRGGLNYA. The complete CDR3 protein is CASSPRGGLNYAEQFF. The gene calls are TRBV19 and TRBJ2-1; 7 nucleotides match TRBD2. The CDR3 extends 4 residues past the end of the read, so its final part is completed from the germline J gene. The CDR3 spans 16 residues. The ends lost 4 bases at V and 1 base at J; junction bases unmatched: 8. CDR1 and CDR2 from the germline V gene are FNHDT and SITEND (reference sequence).

In the case of this clone: Germline and genes here are mouse. The read halts 4 residues ahead of the CDR3 end, with the missing end drawn from the germline J gene. The same CDR3 arises from other DNA sequences in this sample as well. The rearrangement links TRBV12-1 to TRBJ1-2, with no clear D. Trimming cost V 3 bases and J 2 bases, with 3 bases left between them. The germline gives CDR1 SGHSN, CDR2 HYEKVE. The CDR3 sequence is 11 residues long. CDR3 sequence reads: CASSLNSDYTF. Incomplete CDR3 DNA: TGTGCCAGCTCTTTGAACTCC.

With respect to this clone: Genes and germline come from the mouse. The CDR3 end falls 4 residues outside the read, so it is completed with the germline J gene. The sample carries other DNA sequences with the same CDR3. V gene TRBV1 combines with J gene TRBJ1-1; possible D gene TRBD1, 6 bases. The V end lost 3 bases, the J end lost 3 bases, and 11 bases lay between the germline ends. The CDR3 length is 14 residues. The germline V gene has CDR1 NSQYPW and CDR2 LRSPGD (reference sequence). The covered CDR3 bases are TGCACCTGCAGTGCGGGCCAGGGGCACACA. It specifies CTCSAGQGHT. The full CDR3 is CTCSAGQGHTEVFF.

As for this clone: Gene names denote mouse genes. The read terminates 4 residues ahead of where the CDR3 ends, so the germline J gene completes it. The gene calls are TRBV5 and TRBJ2-1, with 10 nucleotides matching TRBD2. The CDR3 covers 17 residues. V lost 1 base and J lost 1; bases outside the gene matches: 4. Germline-derived CDR1 and CDR2 are LGHNA and YNLKQL (reference sequence). The chain's CDR3 is CASSQVTGGRNYAEQFF. The CDR3 bases that were read are TGTGCCAGCAGCCAAGTGACTGGGGGGCGGAACTATGCT.

This clone was seen a handful of times. Mouse names are used for the genes. The read ends 3 residues before the CDR3 terminus; that terminus is restored from the germline J gene. J is TRBJ1-6 and V is TRBV29; no reliable D call. TRBJ1-6 is noted as an ORF with a role that remains uncertain. CDR3 length: 13 residues. Germline assignment: CDR1 MSHET and CDR2 SYDVDS. Between the trimmed V and J ends, which lost 3 bases and 5 bases, there was a span of 5 bases. The CDR3 bases that were read are TGTGCTAGCAGTTTTAAGGATAATTCGCCC. Its translation is CASSFKDNSP. The full CDR3 protein reads CASSFKDNSPLYF.

As for this clone: It may be a read error: a sequence one base away is much more abundant. Each gene name is a mouse one. The read comes to an end 3 residues before the CDR3 does, leaving the germline J gene to fill in the end. The chain has TRBV13-3 and TRBJ1-6, with no clear D. TRBJ1-6 is filed as an ORF, its function uncertain. The CDR3 spans 12 residues. Per the germline V gene, CDR1 is NNHDY and CDR2 is SYVADS. V was shortened by 3 bases and J by 7 bases, with 5 bases between the two germline ends. CDR3 region: CASSVRNSPLYF. The sequenced part of the CDR3 DNA is TGTGCCAGCAGTGTCAGAAATTCGCCC.

Notes on this clone: This clone may be a read error of a much larger clone one base away. The genes and germline here are from mouse. The CDR3 reads CASRDIANSDYTF. The sequenced CDR3 bases are TGTGCCAGCAGGGACATTGCAAACTCC. The V and J genes are TRBV19 and TRBJ1-2; D might be TRBD1 (5 bases). The CDR3 end is not reached by the read, which stops 4 residues before it; the germline J gene fills it in. Deletions cut 5 bases from V and 0 bases from J, with 8 bases between. The CDR3 sequence is 13 residues long. Per the germline V gene, CDR1 is FNHDT and CDR2 is SITEND (reference sequence).

Turning to this clone: Mouse gene names and germline throughout. The CDR3 end falls 4 residues outside the read, so it is completed with the germline J gene. The chain recombines TRBV17 with TRBJ2-4; no clear D gene. This CDR3 contains 12 residues. The germline V gene has CDR1 MNHDT and CDR2 YYDKIL. CDR3 sequence reads: CASSRDLNTLYF. The sequenced part of the CDR3 DNA is TGTGCTAGCAGTAGAGATCTGAAC. Variable domain in full (rest from reference TRBV17 and TRBJ2-4): DTTVKQNPRYKLARVGKPVNLICSQTMNHDTMYWYQKKPNQAPKLLLFYYDKILNREADTFEKFQSSRPNNSFCSLYIGSAGLEYSAMYLCASSRDLNTLYFGAGTRLSVL.

About this clone itself: The germline and genes are mouse ones. Read coverage stops 4 residues before the CDR3 terminus; the germline J gene supplies the remainder. This chain joins TRBV1 and TRBJ2-3, with TRBD2 matching over 11 bases. Germline-derived CDR1 and CDR2 are NSQYPW and LRSPGD (reference sequence). The CDR3 extends over 17 amino acids. With V trimmed by 3 bases and J by 0 bases, 5 bases remained unmatched. This CDR3 reads CTCSALGLGDSAETLYF. Partial CDR3 DNA: TGCACCTGCAGTGCCCTGGGACTGGGGGATAGTGCAGAA.

For this clone: Germline and genes: mouse. The read ends 4 residues before the CDR3 terminus; that terminus is restored from the germline J gene. The same CDR3 arises from other DNA sequences in this sample as well. V and J are TRBV1 and TRBJ2-5; either TRBD1 or TRBD2 may fit D (5 bases each). The CDR3 spans 12 residues. The germline CDR1 and CDR2 sequences are NSQYPW and LRSPGD (reference sequence). CDR3 DNA (partial): TGCACCTGCAGTGCAGGGGGCGAC. Protein product: CTCSAGGD. In full, the CDR3 is CTCSAGGDTQYF.

Only a few counts were recorded for this clone. Mouse gene names apply. The read terminates 4 residues ahead of where the CDR3 ends, so the germline J gene completes it. Other DNA sequences within the sample encode an identical CDR3. V and J are TRBV14 and TRBJ1-1, with 7 bases fitting TRBD1. The CDR3 spans 15 residues. J gave up 1 base and V 2 bases, and 5 bases lay outside the gene matches. Germline-derived CDR1 and CDR2 are SGHDT and FRDEAV. CDR3: CASSLTGTGNTEVFF. The sequenced CDR3 bases are TGTGCCAGCAGTTTGACAGGGACGGGAAACACA.

This clone was seen more than once but under ten times. Gene names follow the mouse nomenclature. The read halts 3 residues ahead of the CDR3 end, with the missing end drawn from the germline J gene. The chain carries TRBV5 and TRBJ1-6, with 7 bases identical to TRBD1. TRBJ1-6 is labeled an ORF, and its function is uncertain. Germline V gene lookup returns CDR1 LGHNA and CDR2 YNLKQL (reference sequence). The CDR3 has 15 amino acids. J lost 5 bases, V lost 2 bases, and 3 bases had no gene match. CDR3 bases read: TGTGCCAGCAGCCAACAGGGGGGGAATAATTCGCCC. Translating gives CASSQQGGNNSP. The whole CDR3 reads CASSQQGGNNSPLYF.